This entry is about one TCR beta chain. Some clones are missing from TCRdb's copy, which holds only in-frame ones; the method was immunoSEQ multiplex PCR. The sample comprises about 180,000 clones, 80% of which are singletons, and 6.5% rests with the top ten. The sample originates from a study of blood T cell repertoires in COVID-19. Study information: Specimens from acute and convalescent COVID-19 originated in the United States, Italy and Spain. From T cells, B-cell-depleted T cells, or PBMCs came the material, which was cDNA or gDNA.

Trimming shortened V by 4 bases and J by 2 bases, and 16 bases separated the two germline ends. The CDR3 totals 16 residues. CDR1 is SGHRS and CDR2 is YFSETQ in the germline V gene. Sequenced sample: peripheral blood. The chain recombines TRBV5-1 with TRBJ2-4; a possible D gene is TRBD2 (6 bases). This receptor was taken from a man between 65 and 80 years old with active or convalescent COVID-19. This CDR3 is CASSKWGEVTKNIQYF. For the CDR3, the DNA is TGCGCCAGCAGCAAGTGGGGGGAAGTAACCAAAAACATTCAGTACTTC.